This is a list of T cell receptor beta chains from one sample in a study of cytotoxic CD8 clonotypes in ibrutinib-treated CLL. Profiled with immunoSEQ multiplex PCR; TCRdb holds only in-frame clones, not every one. The sample has about 150,000 clones, about four fifths seen once; the top ten hold about 13%. The specimen was PBMCs, collected after 12 months of ibrutinib treatment. These receptor sequences come from a human donor with chronic lymphocytic leukemia. Both conserved end residues are part of each CDR3. The D gene is left open where the match is weak. Clone size is stated in some rows and not others, as once, few, many or a class when expanded.

V gene	J gene	D gene	clone size	CDR3 protein	CDR3 DNA
TRBV11-2	TRBJ2-6	TRBD2	.	CASSPAGGGTGANVLTF	TGTGCCAGCAGCCCTGCGGGGGGAGGGACTGGGGCCAACGTCCTGACTTTC
TRBV11-3	TRBJ2-5	.	.	CASSLIETQYF	TGTGCCAGCAGCTTAATCGAGACCCAGTACTTC
TRBV6-5	TRBJ2-1	.	.	CASSRTYGFYNEQFF	TGTGCCAGCAGCCGGACCTACGGCTTCTACAATGAGCAGTTCTTC
TRBV2	TRBJ2-3	TRBD2	.	CASSVFGGGRIDTQYF	TGTGCCAGCAGTGTCTTCGGTGGCGGGAGAATAGATACGCAGTATTTT
TRBV5-6	TRBJ2-1	.	.	CASSQGRDEQFF	TGTGCCAGCAGCCAAGGACGGGATGAGCAGTTCTTC
TRBV28	TRBJ2-3	.	.	CASSLLVRVTPSSTDTQYF	TGTGCCAGCAGTTTATTGGTGAGGGTAACACCCTCTAGCACAGATACGCAGTATTTT
TRBV27	TRBJ2-5	.	.	CASSQFGFYEETQYF	TGTGCCAGCAGTCAGTTTGGGTTTTATGAGGAGACCCAGTACTTC
TRBV7-9	TRBJ2-7	.	.	CASSLFSESEQYF	TGTGCCAGCAGCCTATTCTCTGAGAGCGAGCAGTACTTC
TRBV18	TRBJ1-6	.	.	CASSEGVANSPLHF	TGTGCCAGCTCCGAGGGGGTGGCTAATTCACCCCTCCACTTT
TRBV4-3	TRBJ1-5	.	.	CASSQALIGQPQHF	TGCGCCAGCAGCCAAGCGCTTATCGGTCAGCCCCAGCATTTT
TRBV2	TRBJ2-5	.	.	CASSAAGETQYF	TGTGCCAGCAGTGCCGCTGGGGAGACCCAGTACTTC
TRBV27	TRBJ2-1	TRBD2	.	CASSPRTSGDAYNEQFF	TGTGCCAGCAGTCCGCGGACTAGCGGAGATGCATACAATGAGCAGTTCTTC
TRBV29-1	TRBJ2-1	TRBD2	.	CSAAGRLAGDEQFF	TGCAGCGCCGCCGGGAGACTAGCGGGAGATGAGCAGTTCTTC
TRBV30	TRBJ2-1	.	.	CAWSVRTDNEQFF	TGTGCCTGGAGTGTACGGACAGACAATGAGCAGTTCTTC
TRBV5-8	TRBJ1-2	.	.	CASSWGQPNYGYTF	TGTGCCAGCAGCTGGGGACAACCTAACTATGGCTACACCTTC
TRBV5-4	TRBJ2-7	.	.	CASSSQLIDEQYF	TGTGCCAGCAGCTCACAACTAATAGACGAGCAGTACTTC
TRBV19	TRBJ2-7	.	few	CASTPGLAATYEQYF	TGTGCCAGTACCCCTGGGTTAGCGGCGACCTACGAGCAGTACTTC
TRBV27	TRBJ1-1	.	.	CASSLNYHSPLAEAFF	TGTGCCAGCAGTTTAAATTACCACAGTCCCCTCGCTGAAGCTTTCTTT
TRBV4-3	TRBJ1-1	.	.	CASSQEWGTEAFF	TGCGCCAGCAGCCAAGAGTGGGGCACTGAAGCTTTCTTT
TRBV19	TRBJ1-5	.	.	CASSISTQPQHF	TGTGCCAGTAGTATTTCAACGCAGCCCCAGCATTTT
TRBV28	TRBJ1-2	.	.	CASSLGGYYTF	TGTGCCAGCAGTTTGGGGGGATACTACACCTTC
TRBV28	TRBJ2-7	.	once	CASSRYGGGAYEQYF	TGTGCCAGCAGTCGTTACGGGGGTGGGGCCTACGAGCAGTACTTC